The sequence of this T cell receptor (beta chain) was determined in a study of CD8+ T cells in alopecia areata. Overall study context: Treated patients were scored for severity by percent of scalp affected. Overall study results and limits: Numerous clones, expanded in lesions, remained in scalp and blood during tofacitinib. Tofacitinib yielded significantly lower scalp clonality and fewer expanded CD8+ clones among the top 100. Mice showed TCR sharing more clearly than patients did, possibly owing to HLA.

Stated treatment: oral pan-JAK inhibitor, 5-10 mg twice daily. RNA extraction was followed by reverse transcription into cDNA, which acted as the sequencing template. Here immunoSEQ multiplex PCR was the method, and the copy in TCRdb shows in-frame clones only, minus some. The table lists 150,000 to 250,000 clones, 55% to 70% of them singletons. The CDR3 is made up of 16 amino acids. V trimming: 2 bases; J trimming: 4 bases; junction bases outside the gene matches: 12. Germline loops: CDR1 GTSNPN, CDR2 SVGIG (reference sequence). A few counts support this clone. As yet, its antigen is unknown. The sequencing here drew on CD4+ T cells sorted from blood, taken at week 24, from a patient treated with tofacitinib. This TCR was sampled from a human donor with alopecia areata. The V and J genes are TRBV30 and TRBJ2-7; 9 bases are a match to TRBD1. The CDR3 region is CAWSLGPGQGKYEQYF. The CDR3 DNA sequence: TGTGCCTGGAGTCTCGGACCGGGACAGGGAAAATACGAGCAGTACTTC.